This T cell receptor beta chain was retrieved from a study of blood T cell repertoires in COVID-19. TCRdb's table, derived via immunoSEQ multiplex PCR, lists solely in-frame clones and lacks some. The sample lists about 290,000 clones, 80% to 90% occurring once. This CDR3 has 16 residues. The trim removed 1 base at V and 7 bases at J, leaving 8 bases unmatched. The germline CDR1 and CDR2 sequences are SGHVS and FQNEAQ. V is TRBV7-8 and J is TRBJ1-5; 9 bases map to TRBD1. The sample was peripheral blood. This sequence was found in a woman younger than 45 with active or convalescent COVID-19. The CDR3 spells CASSLGTGGLVQPQHF. The CDR3 DNA reads as TGTGCCAGCAGCTTAGGAACAGGGGGCTTGGTACAGCCCCAGCATTTT. Looking up the rest from reference TRBV7-8 and TRBJ1-5 gives the full variable domain: GAGVSQSPRYKVAKRGQDVALRCDPISGHVSLFWYQQALGQGPEFLTYFQNEAQLDKSGLPSDRFFAERPEGSVSTLKIQRTQQEDSAVYLCASSLGTGGLVQPQHFGDGTRLSIL.